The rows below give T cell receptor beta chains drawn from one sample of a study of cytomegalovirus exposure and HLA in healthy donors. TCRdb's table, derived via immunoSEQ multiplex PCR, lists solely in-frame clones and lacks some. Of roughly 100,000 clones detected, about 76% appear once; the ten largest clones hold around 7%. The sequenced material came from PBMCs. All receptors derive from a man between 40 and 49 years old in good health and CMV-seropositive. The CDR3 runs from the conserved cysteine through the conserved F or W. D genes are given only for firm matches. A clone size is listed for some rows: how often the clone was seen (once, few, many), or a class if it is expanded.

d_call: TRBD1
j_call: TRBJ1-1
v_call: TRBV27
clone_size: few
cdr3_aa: CASSLPRQGRGTEAFF
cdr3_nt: TGTGCCAGCAGTTTACCCCGACAGGGGAGGGGGACTGAAGCTTTCTTT

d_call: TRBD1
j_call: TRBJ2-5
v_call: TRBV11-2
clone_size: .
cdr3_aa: CASRYRDRVGETQYF
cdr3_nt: TGTGCCAGCAGATACCGGGACAGGGTTGGAGAGACCCAGTACTTC

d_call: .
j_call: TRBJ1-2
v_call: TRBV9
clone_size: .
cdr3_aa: CASSGVGGPAFGYTF
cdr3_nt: TGTGCCAGCAGCGGGGTCGGGGGACCGGCTTTTGGCTACACCTTC

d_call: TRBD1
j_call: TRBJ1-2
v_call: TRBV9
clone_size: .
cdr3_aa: CASSDQPQGASEGYTF
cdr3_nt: TGTGCCAGCAGCGACCAACCACAGGGGGCGTCGGAAGGCTACACCTTC

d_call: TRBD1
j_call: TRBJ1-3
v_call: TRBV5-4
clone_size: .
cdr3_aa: CASSPGTGASGNTIYF
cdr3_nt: TGTGCCAGCAGCCCGGGGACAGGGGCCTCTGGAAACACCATATATTTT

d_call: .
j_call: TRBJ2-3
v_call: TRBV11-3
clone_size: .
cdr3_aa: CASSRGLTDTQYF
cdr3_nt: TGTGCCAGCAGCCGCGGACTCACAGATACGCAGTATTTT

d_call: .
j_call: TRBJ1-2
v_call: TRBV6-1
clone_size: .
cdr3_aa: CASSGRGGYGYTF
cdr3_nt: TGTGCCAGCAGTGGGCGGGGGGGATATGGCTACACCTTC

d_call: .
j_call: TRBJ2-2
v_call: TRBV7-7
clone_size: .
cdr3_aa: CASSRTAANTGELFF
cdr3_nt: TGTGCTAGCAGCCGGACAGCCGCGAACACCGGGGAGCTGTTTTTT

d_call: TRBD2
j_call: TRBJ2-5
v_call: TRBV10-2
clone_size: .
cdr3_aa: CASSESLAQETQYF
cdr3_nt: TGCGCCAGCAGTGAGTCACTAGCGCAAGAGACCCAGTACTTC

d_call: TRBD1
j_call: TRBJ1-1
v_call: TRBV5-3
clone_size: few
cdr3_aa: CATHRGRANTEAFF
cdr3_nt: TGTGCCACCCACAGGGGCAGGGCGAACACTGAAGCTTTCTTT

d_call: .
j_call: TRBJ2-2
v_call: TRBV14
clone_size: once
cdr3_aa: CASSQPIGGSGELFF
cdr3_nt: TGTGCCAGCAGCCAACCTATAGGGGGTTCCGGGGAGCTGTTTTTT

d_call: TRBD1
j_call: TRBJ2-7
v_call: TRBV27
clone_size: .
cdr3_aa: CASRPQTGSWPQYF
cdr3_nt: TGTGCCAGCAGACCCCAGACAGGGAGTTGGCCGCAGTACTTC

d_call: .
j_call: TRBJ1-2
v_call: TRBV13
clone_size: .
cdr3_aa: CASSRAGSGYTF
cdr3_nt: TGTGCCAGCAGCCGCGCAGGGTCTGGCTACACCTTC

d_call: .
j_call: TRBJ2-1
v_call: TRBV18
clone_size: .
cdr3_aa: CASSPKTGSSSYNEQFF
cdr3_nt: TGTGCCAGCTCACCAAAGACAGGCAGTAGCTCCTACAATGAGCAGTTCTTC

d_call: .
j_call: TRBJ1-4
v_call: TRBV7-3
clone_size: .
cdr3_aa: CASSLRSSATNEKLFF
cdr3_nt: TGTGCCAGCAGCTTAAGATCCAGCGCAACTAATGAAAAACTGTTTTTT

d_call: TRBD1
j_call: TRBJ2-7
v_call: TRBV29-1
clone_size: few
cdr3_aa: CSVEKWTGGEQYF
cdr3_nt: TGCAGCGTTGAAAAGTGGACAGGGGGCGAGCAGTACTTC

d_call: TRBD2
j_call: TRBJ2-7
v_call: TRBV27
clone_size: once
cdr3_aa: CASSTEWLAGDYEQYF
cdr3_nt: TGTGCCAGCAGTACGGAGTGGCTAGCGGGCGACTACGAGCAGTACTTC

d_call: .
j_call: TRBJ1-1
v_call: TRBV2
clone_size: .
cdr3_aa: CASSRSPVNTEAFF
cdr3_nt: TGTGCCAGCAGTCGTAGTCCGGTGAACACTGAAGCTTTCTTT

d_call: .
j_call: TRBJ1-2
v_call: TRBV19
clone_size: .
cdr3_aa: CASSPRGTPGGYTF
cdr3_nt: TGTGCCAGTAGTCCGAGGGGGACCCCCGGAGGCTACACCTTC

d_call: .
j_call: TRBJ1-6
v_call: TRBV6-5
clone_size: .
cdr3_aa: CASSYGQHNSPLHF
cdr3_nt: TGTGCCAGCAGTTACGGGCAGCATAATTCACCCCTCCACTTT

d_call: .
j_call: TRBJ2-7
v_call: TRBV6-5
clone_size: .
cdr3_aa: CASSSRPRPYEQYF
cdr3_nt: TGTGCCAGCAGTAGCCGCCCTAGGCCCTACGAGCAGTACTTC

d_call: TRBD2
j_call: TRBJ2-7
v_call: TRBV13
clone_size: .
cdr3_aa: CASTRLGTSGGLLSSYEQYF
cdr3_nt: TGTGCCAGCACCAGACTCGGCACTAGCGGGGGGCTCCTCAGCTCCTACGAGCAGTACTTC

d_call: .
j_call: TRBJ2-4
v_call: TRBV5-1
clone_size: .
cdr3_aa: CASSLEGVKNIQYF
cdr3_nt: TGCGCCAGCAGCTTGGAGGGGGTCAAAAACATTCAGTACTTC

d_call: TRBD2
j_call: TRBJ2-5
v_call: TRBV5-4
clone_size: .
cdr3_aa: CASSAGGTKETQYF
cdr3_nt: TGTGCCAGCAGCGCGGGGGGCACAAAGGAGACCCAGTACTTC

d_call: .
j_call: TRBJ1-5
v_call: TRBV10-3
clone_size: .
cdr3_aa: CAIRGGLGEPQHF
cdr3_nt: TGTGCCATCAGGGGGGGGCTGGGTGAGCCCCAGCATTTT

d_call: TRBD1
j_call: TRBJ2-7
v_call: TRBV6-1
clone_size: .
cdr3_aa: CASSEGSTQTGCEQYF
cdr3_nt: TGTGCCAGCAGTGAAGGAAGTACCCAGACAGGGTGCGAGCAGTACTTC

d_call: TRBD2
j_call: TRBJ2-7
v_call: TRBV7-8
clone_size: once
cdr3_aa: CASSLARGRVNEQYF
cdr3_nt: TGTGCCAGCAGCTTAGCGCGCGGGAGGGTGAACGAGCAGTACTTC

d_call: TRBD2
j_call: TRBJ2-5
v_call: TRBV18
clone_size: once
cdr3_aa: CASSPGLAGALETQYF
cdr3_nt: TGTGCCAGCTCGCCCGGACTAGCGGGGGCGCTGGAGACCCAGTACTTC

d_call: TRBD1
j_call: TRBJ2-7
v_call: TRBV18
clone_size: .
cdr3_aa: CASSPGTGRHEQYF
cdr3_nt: TGTGCCAGCTCACCAGGGACAGGACGGCACGAGCAGTACTTC

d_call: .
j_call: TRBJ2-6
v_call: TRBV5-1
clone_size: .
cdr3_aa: CASSLTGPGANVLTF
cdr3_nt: TGCGCCAGCAGCTTGACTGGTCCTGGGGCCAACGTCCTGACTTTC

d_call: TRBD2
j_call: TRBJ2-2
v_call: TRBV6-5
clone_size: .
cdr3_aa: CASTTSDTGELFF
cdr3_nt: TGTGCCAGCACGACTAGCGACACCGGGGAGCTGTTTTTT

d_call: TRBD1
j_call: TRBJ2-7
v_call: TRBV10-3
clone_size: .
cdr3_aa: CAISGPGQGANEQYF
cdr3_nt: TGTGCCATCAGCGGACCGGGACAGGGGGCAAACGAGCAGTACTTC

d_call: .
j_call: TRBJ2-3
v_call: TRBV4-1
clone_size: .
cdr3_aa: CASSQVLVRGSVDTQYF
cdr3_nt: TGCGCCAGCAGCCAAGTGTTAGTACGGGGGTCAGTAGATACGCAGTATTTT

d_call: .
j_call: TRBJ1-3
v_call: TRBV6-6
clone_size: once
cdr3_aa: CASSYEDRNTIYF
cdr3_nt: TGTGCCAGCAGTTACGAGGATCGAAACACCATATATTTT

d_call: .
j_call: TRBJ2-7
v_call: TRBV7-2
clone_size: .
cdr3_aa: CASSQSFLAELTYEQYF
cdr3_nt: TGTGCCAGCAGCCAATCTTTTTTAGCGGAGCTCACCTACGAGCAGTACTTC

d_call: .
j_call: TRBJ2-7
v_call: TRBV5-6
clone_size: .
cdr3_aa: CASSLVSSGPFYEQYF
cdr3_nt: TGTGCCAGCAGCTTGGTTTCGAGCGGGCCTTTCTACGAGCAGTACTTC

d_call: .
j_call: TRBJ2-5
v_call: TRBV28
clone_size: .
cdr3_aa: CASSWGHDQETQYF
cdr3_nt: TGTGCCAGCAGTTGGGGGCACGACCAAGAGACCCAGTACTTC

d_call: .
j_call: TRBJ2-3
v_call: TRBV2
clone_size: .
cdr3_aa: CASSEVGKDTQYF
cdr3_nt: TGTGCCAGCAGTGAAGTGGGCAAGGATACGCAGTATTTT

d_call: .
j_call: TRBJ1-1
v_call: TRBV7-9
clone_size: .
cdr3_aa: CASSTHGDTLPF
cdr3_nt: TGTGCCAGCAGCACACACGGAGATACCCTCCCGTTT

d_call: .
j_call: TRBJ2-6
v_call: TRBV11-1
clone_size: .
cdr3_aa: CASSLGASGANVLTF
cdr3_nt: TGTGCCAGCAGCTTAGGAGCGTCTGGGGCCAACGTCCTGACTTTC

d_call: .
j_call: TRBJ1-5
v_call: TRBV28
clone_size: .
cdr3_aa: CASSFGGGSNQPQHF
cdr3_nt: TGTGCCAGCAGTTTTGGGGGGGGGAGCAATCAGCCCCAGCATTTT

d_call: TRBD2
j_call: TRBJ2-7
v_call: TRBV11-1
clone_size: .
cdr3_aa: CASSVAGTSGVYEQYF
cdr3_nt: TGTGCCAGCAGCGTGGCCGGGACTAGCGGGGTCTACGAGCAGTACTTC

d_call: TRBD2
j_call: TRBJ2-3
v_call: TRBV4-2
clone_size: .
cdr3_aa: CASSQGGLAGSNTQYF
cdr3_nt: TGTGCCAGCAGCCAAGGGGGACTAGCGGGGAGTAATACGCAGTATTTT

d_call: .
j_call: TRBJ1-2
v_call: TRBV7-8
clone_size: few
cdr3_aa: CASSLGASAGAGYGYTF
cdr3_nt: TGTGCCAGCAGCTTAGGGGCATCGGCGGGGGCAGGCTATGGCTACACCTTC

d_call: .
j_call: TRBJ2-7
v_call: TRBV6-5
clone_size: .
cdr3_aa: CASGVKGREQYF
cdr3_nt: TGTGCCAGCGGCGTGAAGGGGCGCGAGCAGTACTTC

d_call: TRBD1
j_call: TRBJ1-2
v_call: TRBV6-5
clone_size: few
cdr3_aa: CASRADRHYGYTF
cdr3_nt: TGTGCCAGCAGAGCGGACAGGCACTATGGCTACACCTTC

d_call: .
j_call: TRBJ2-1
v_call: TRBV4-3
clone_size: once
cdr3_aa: CASSWSWGDEQFF
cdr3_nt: TGCGCCAGCAGCTGGAGTTGGGGCGATGAGCAGTTCTTC

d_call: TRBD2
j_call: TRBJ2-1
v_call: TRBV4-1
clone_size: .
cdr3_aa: CASSQAGGLVSNEQFF
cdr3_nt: TGCGCCAGCAGCCAAGCGGGGGGACTGGTATCCAATGAGCAGTTCTTC

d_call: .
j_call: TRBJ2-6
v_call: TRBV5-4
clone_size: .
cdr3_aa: CASREGAGANVLTF
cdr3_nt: TGTGCCAGCAGAGAGGGGGCTGGGGCCAACGTCCTGACTTTC

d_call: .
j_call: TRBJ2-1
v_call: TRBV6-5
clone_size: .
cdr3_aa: CASSYAANYNEQFF
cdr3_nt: TGTGCCAGCAGTTACGCCGCGAACTACAATGAGCAGTTCTTC

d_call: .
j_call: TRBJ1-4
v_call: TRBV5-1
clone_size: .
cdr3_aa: CASSDRLSSEKLFF
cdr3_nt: TGCGCCAGCTCCGACAGGCTAAGTAGTGAAAAACTGTTTTTT

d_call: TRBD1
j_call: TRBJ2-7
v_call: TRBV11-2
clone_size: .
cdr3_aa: CASSWEGQGEYEQYF
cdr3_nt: TGTGCCAGCAGCTGGGAGGGACAGGGGGAGTACGAGCAGTACTTC

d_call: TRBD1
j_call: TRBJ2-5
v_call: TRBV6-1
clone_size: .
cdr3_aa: CASSEAGTAQETQYF
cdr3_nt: TGTGCCAGCAGTGAAGCGGGGACAGCCCAAGAGACCCAGTACTTC

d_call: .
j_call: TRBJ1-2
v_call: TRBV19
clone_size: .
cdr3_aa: CASSSGEYGYTF
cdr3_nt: TGTGCCAGTAGTAGCGGGGAATATGGCTACACCTTC